Listed below are T cell receptor beta chains from one sample, sequenced in a study of blood T cell repertoires in COVID-19. Sequenced by immunoSEQ multiplex PCR; TCRdb stores in-frame clones only, minus some. The sample yields 140,000 or so clones, 80% to 90% seen once. Sequenced material: peripheral blood. All receptors derive from a man between 60 and 75 years old with active or convalescent COVID-19. CDR3s include the opening cysteine and the closing phenylalanine or tryptophan. A D gene is named only where the DNA matches it firmly. Size is omitted from some rows. Given values are once, few, many or a class for expanded clones.

TGTGCCAGCAGCCAACCCCAGACAGTGGACTATGGCTACACCTTC,CASSQPQTVDYGYTF,TRBV4-2,15,NA,TRBJ1-2,NA
TGTGCCACCACCAGAGGAGGTGGTGGTCGGTGGACTGAAGCTTTCTTT,CATTRGGGGRWTEAFF,TRBV15,16,NA,TRBJ1-1,NA
TGTGCCAGCAGTCAGCCGGGACAGTCAACCTATGGCTACACCTTC,CASSQPGQSTYGYTF,TRBV6-5,15,NA,TRBJ1-2,TRBD1
TGTGCCAGCAGTTTAAGTTGGCCTCATAACTATGGCTACACCTTC,CASSLSWPHNYGYTF,TRBV28,15,NA,TRBJ1-2,NA
TGTGCCAGCAGCTCCAGGTGGAGGGTTGGCTACACCTTC,CASSSRWRVGYTF,TRBV11-2,13,NA,TRBJ1-2,NA
TGTGCCAGCAGACCCACCGGGGGGAACACCGGGGAGCTGTTTTTT,CASRPTGGNTGELFF,TRBV7-2,15,few,TRBJ2-2,NA
TGTGCCAGCAGTTACTCGGCAGGGGAGAACACCGGGGAGCTGTTTTTT,CASSYSAGENTGELFF,TRBV6-5,16,NA,TRBJ2-2,NA
TGTGCCAGCAGACCCCAGGGACAGACCATTCGGGAGCAGTACTTC,CASRPQGQTIREQYF,TRBV11-3,15,NA,TRBJ2-7,TRBD1
TGCGCCAGCAGCTTGCCAGAGAACACTGAAGCTTTCTTT,CASSLPENTEAFF,TRBV5-1,13,NA,TRBJ1-1,NA
TGTGCCAGCAGCCCGCCCGCTACGGGACTGGGCCCCGGGGAGCTGTTTTTT,CASSPPATGLGPGELFF,TRBV5-4,17,few,TRBJ2-2,NA
TGTGCTAGTGCCTACGGTGGGGGCGATACGCAGTATTTT,CASAYGGGDTQYF,TRBV12-5,13,NA,TRBJ2-3,NA
TGTGCCATCAGTGAGGACAGTTTGCAGACCCAGTACTTC,CAISEDSLQTQYF,TRBV10-3,13,NA,TRBJ2-5,NA
TGTGCCAGCACGGGCGGGACAGGGAATGAAAAACTGTTTTTT,CASTGGTGNEKLFF,TRBV7-9,14,NA,TRBJ1-4,TRBD1
TGTGCCAGCAGCTTTCAGACAGCTACTAGCAATCAGCCCCAGCATTTT,CASSFQTATSNQPQHF,TRBV7-8,16,NA,TRBJ1-5,NA
TGTGCCAGCAGCTTATTTGGTGAGGGTGGCACTGAAGCTTTCTTT,CASSLFGEGGTEAFF,TRBV7-9,15,NA,TRBJ1-1,NA
TGTGCCAGTAGTATAGCGACCGGGCAAGAGACCCAGTACTTC,CASSIATGQETQYF,TRBV19,14,few,TRBJ2-5,NA
TGTGCCAGCTCACCACCCGGAACCGGGGACATTCAGTACTTC,CASSPPGTGDIQYF,TRBV18,14,once,TRBJ2-4,NA
TGTGCCAGCAGCTTAATAGCGGGGGGGCCAAATGAGCAGTTCTTC,CASSLIAGGPNEQFF,TRBV7-9,15,NA,TRBJ2-1,TRBD2
TGTGCCAGCAGTTTATTAGGCGGGAGGAGCACAGATACGCAGTATTTT,CASSLLGGRSTDTQYF,TRBV28,16,NA,TRBJ2-3,TRBD2
TGTGCCAGCAACCCCGCCTTTGGCAGGGGGCAAGAGACCCAGTACTTC,CASNPAFGRGQETQYF,TRBV5-8,16,NA,TRBJ2-5,TRBD1
TGTGCCAGCAGCGTAGTCGGAGAGATGAACACCGGGGAGCTGTTTTTT,CASSVVGEMNTGELFF,TRBV9,16,NA,TRBJ2-2,NA
TGTGCCAGCAGTCTGGTGTCAGGTCAGCCCCAGCATTTT,CASSLVSGQPQHF,TRBV12-3/TRBV12-4,13,NA,TRBJ1-5,NA
TGTGCCAGTAGTACTAATAGCAATCAGCCCCAGCATTTT,CASSTNSNQPQHF,TRBV19,13,NA,TRBJ1-5,NA
TGTGCCACCAGTGATTCGTCCCAGCCCCAGCATTTT,CATSDSSQPQHF,TRBV24-1,12,NA,TRBJ1-5,NA
TGTGCCATCAGTGAGTGGAAGAGGGAAGCTTTCTTT,CAISEWKREAFF,TRBV10-3,12,NA,TRBJ1-1,NA
TGTGCCAGCTCAGCTAGGACTGCGTCTTCAGATACGCAGTATTTT,CASSARTASSDTQYF,TRBV18,15,NA,TRBJ2-3,NA
TGTGCCATCAGTGAGAAAGGGGGCCCAGGGTCGGGCACTGAAGCTTTCTTT,CAISEKGGPGSGTEAFF,TRBV10-3,17,NA,TRBJ1-1,TRBD1
TGTGCCACCAGTATCCAGCGCTACACTGAAGCTTTCTTT,CATSIQRYTEAFF,TRBV15,13,NA,TRBJ1-1,NA
TGTGCCAGCAGCTCAACAGGGGGAGCCTACAATGAGCAGTTCTTC,CASSSTGGAYNEQFF,TRBV2,15,NA,TRBJ2-1,TRBD1
TGCAGCGCCGAAGGACAGGGACTCCGTGAAGCTTTCTTT,CSAEGQGLREAFF,TRBV29-1,13,NA,TRBJ1-1,TRBD1
TGTGCCAGCACCCGTGATGAGGGCAGCCAAGAGACCCAGTACTTC,CASTRDEGSQETQYF,TRBV7-2,15,NA,TRBJ2-5,NA
TGTGCCAGCAGCTTGTACCTCCTCGACTCCGGCTACACCTTC,CASSLYLLDSGYTF,TRBV5-4,14,NA,TRBJ1-2,NA
TGTGCCAGCAGCCAAGTCGGTCTAGCGGGAGGAGAGACCCAGTACTTC,CASSQVGLAGGETQYF,TRBV3-1/TRBV3-2,16,NA,TRBJ2-5,TRBD2
TGTGCCAGCAGCCAAAGACTAGCGGGATGCCCAGATACGCAGTATTTT,CASSQRLAGCPDTQYF,TRBV3-1/TRBV3-2,16,NA,TRBJ2-3,TRBD2
TGTGCCAGCAGCGCCAGGGTGAACACTGAAGCTTTCTTT,CASSARVNTEAFF,TRBV5-6,13,NA,TRBJ1-1,NA
TGTGCCAGCAGCCGCGACCAGGACATTCAGTACTTC,CASSRDQDIQYF,TRBV5-4,12,NA,TRBJ2-4,NA
TGTGCCAGCAGTTCGGACAGACAGGGTAATTCACCCCTCCACTTT,CASSSDRQGNSPLHF,TRBV28,15,NA,TRBJ1-6,TRBD1
TGTGCCAGCAGTTATACTACACGGGGGGGAAATGAAAAACTGTTTTTT,CASSYTTRGGNEKLFF,TRBV6-5,16,NA,TRBJ1-4,NA
TGTGCCAGCAGCTTAGATCTCGAGAGGAAAGCTTTCTTT,CASSLDLERKAFF,TRBV11-2,13,once,TRBJ1-1,NA
TGTGCCAGCAGTTTTTCCGGAGGGGAAGATGGCTACACCTTC,CASSFSGGEDGYTF,TRBV27,14,NA,TRBJ1-2,NA
TGTGCCAGTAGGGCCCCCGGGACACATCTGTACTTC,CASRAPGTHLYF,TRBV19,12,NA,TRBJ2-7,NA
TGTGCCAGTAGTCTTTATACAGGAGACTATGGCTACACCTTC,CASSLYTGDYGYTF,TRBV19,14,NA,TRBJ1-2,NA
TGTGCCAGCAGCTTTAAGATACAAGTATCTGGGGCCAACGTCCTGACTTTC,CASSFKIQVSGANVLTF,TRBV7-2,17,NA,TRBJ2-6,NA
TGTGCCAGCAGTCATCTGAGGGGGACAGGGCGTGGAGTAATGAGCAATCAGCCCCAGCATTTT,CASSHLRGTGRGVMSNQPQHF,TRBV27,21,NA,TRBJ1-5,TRBD1
TGTGCCAGTACGTTTATGCGGGGCACTGAAGCTTTCTTT,CASTFMRGTEAFF,TRBV19,13,NA,TRBJ1-1,NA
TGCGCCACCAGAAGGGGGGGGGCAGGGACAGATACGCAGTATTTT,CATRRGGAGTDTQYF,TRBV5-1,15,NA,TRBJ2-3,NA
TGTGCCAGCAGTTTACGAGAAGTTGAGCAGTTCTTC,CASSLREVEQFF,TRBV12-3/TRBV12-4,12,NA,TRBJ2-1,NA
TGTGCCAGCAGTCCGATTAGGGGAGGAGGAGGGAATTCACCCCTCCACTTT,CASSPIRGGGGNSPLHF,TRBV6-6,17,NA,TRBJ1-6,NA
TGTGCCAGCTCAACCGAACAGGGGAACTATGGCTACACCTTC,CASSTEQGNYGYTF,TRBV18,14,NA,TRBJ1-2,TRBD1
TGTGCCAGCAGCCCGGGGAGGACCCCTTACGAGCAGTACTTC,CASSPGRTPYEQYF,TRBV6-5,14,NA,TRBJ2-7,NA
TGTGCCAGCAGCGTACTAGCGGGGAACTCCTACAATGAGCAGTTCTTC,CASSVLAGNSYNEQFF,TRBV9,16,once,TRBJ2-1,TRBD2
TGCGCCAGCAGCCAAAAAGAAGGGTCGCAGGGGGCGAGAAACATTCAGTACTTC,CASSQKEGSQGARNIQYF,TRBV4-1,18,NA,TRBJ2-4,TRBD1
TGTGCCAGTAGCCTGGAGAGGAGCGGGAGCACAGATACGCAGTATTTT,CASSLERSGSTDTQYF,TRBV19,16,NA,TRBJ2-3,NA
TGTGCCAGCACCTTCACTCTAGGGGCCGAACGCTCTGGGGCCAACGTCCTGACTTTC,CASTFTLGAERSGANVLTF,TRBV11-3,19,NA,TRBJ2-6,NA